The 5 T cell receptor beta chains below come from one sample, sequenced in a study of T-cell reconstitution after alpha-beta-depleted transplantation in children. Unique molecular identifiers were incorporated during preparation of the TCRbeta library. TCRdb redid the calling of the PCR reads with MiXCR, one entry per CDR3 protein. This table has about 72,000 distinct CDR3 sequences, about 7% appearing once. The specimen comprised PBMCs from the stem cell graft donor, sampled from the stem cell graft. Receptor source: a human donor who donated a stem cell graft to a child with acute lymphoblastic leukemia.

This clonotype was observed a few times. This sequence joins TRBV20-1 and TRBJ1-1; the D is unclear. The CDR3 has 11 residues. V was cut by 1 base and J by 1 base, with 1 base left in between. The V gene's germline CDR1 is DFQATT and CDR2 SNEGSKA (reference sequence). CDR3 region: CSARGNTEAFF. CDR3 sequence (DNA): TGCAGTGCTAGAGGGAACACTGAAGCTTTCTTT.

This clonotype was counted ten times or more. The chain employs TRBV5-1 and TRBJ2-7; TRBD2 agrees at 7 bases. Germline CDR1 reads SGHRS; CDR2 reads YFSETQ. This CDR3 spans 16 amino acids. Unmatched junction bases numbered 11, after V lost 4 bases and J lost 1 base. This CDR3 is CASSPEGAGLSYEQYF. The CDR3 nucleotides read TGCGCCAGCAGCCCCGAGGGAGCGGGACTTTCCTACGAGCAGTACTTC.

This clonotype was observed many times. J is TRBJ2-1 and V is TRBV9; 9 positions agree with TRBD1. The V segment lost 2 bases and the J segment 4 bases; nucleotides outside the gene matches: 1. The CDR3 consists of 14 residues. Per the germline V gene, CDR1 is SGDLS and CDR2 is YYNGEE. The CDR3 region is CASSVGTGYNEQFF. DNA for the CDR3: TGTGCCAGCAGCGTGGGGACAGGGTACAATGAGCAGTTCTTC.

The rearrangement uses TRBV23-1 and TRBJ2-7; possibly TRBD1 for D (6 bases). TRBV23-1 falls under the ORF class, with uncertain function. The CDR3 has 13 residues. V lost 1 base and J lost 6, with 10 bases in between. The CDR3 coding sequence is TGCGCCAGCAGTCAATACAGGGACCCCGAGCAGTACTTC. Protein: CASSQYRDPEQYF.

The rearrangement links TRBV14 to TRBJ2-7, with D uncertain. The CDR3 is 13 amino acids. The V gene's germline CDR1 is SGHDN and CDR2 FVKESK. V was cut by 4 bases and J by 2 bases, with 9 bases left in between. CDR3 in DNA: TGTGCCAGCAGCCCCTCCCGGGCCTACGAGCAGTACTTC. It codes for CASSPSRAYEQYF. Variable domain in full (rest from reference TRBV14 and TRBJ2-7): EAGVTQFPSHSVIEKGQTVTLRCDPISGHDNLYWYRRVMGKEIKFLLHFVKESKQDESGMPNNRFLAERTGGTYSTLKVQPAELEDSGVYFCASSPSRAYEQYFGPGTRLTVT.